What follows is one T cell receptor (beta chain) and its context. The source of the sample is a study of blood T cell repertoires in COVID-19. About the research overall: Acute and convalescent COVID-19 specimens originated in the United States, Italy and Spain. The cDNA or gDNA used as material had been derived from T cells, B-cell-depleted T cells, or PBMCs.

In the original processing: Quantification of nucleated cells was approximated via reference gene primer amplification. Profiling relied on immunoSEQ multiplex PCR, and the TCRdb table lists in-frame clones only, not all of them. That table supplies the V and J calls and clone size; D and trimming were determined from the DNA. Of about 69,000 clones detected, 90% appear once; the ten largest clones hold 5.1%. Germline V gives CDR1 SEHNR, CDR2 FQNEAQ (reference sequence). The CDR3 spans 13 residues. The trim removed 5 bases at V and 4 bases at J, leaving 4 bases unmatched. The sample consisted of peripheral blood. The TCR comes from a woman aged 18 to 35 with acute or convalescent COVID-19. The chain joins TRBV7-9 to TRBJ1-1; 7 bases match TRBD1. The CDR3 DNA follows: TGTGCCAGCAGCGTAGACAGGGCCACTGAAGCTTTCTTT. It translates to CASSVDRATEAFF.